Listed here are 28 T cell receptor beta chains from one sample, sequenced in a study of blood T cell repertoires in COVID-19. Clones were read by immunoSEQ multiplex PCR, and TCRdb kept only the in-frame ones, dropping some. This table has roughly 200,000 clones, roughly 92% appearing once. The sample taken for sequencing was peripheral blood. Source of these receptors: a man aged 25-45 years with COVID-19, enrolled during active disease.

J is TRBJ2-7 and V is TRBV18; 7 bases align to TRBD2. J lost 0 bases, V lost 3 bases, and 8 bases had no gene match. CDR1 and CDR2 (germline): KGHSH, LQKENI. The CDR3 spans 16 residues. The CDR3 coding sequence is TGTGCCAGCTCACCGATGGGGAGGGTGGGCTCCTACGAGCAGTACTTC. It specifies CASSPMGRVGSYEQYF.

The chain joins TRBV3-1 (or the pseudogene TRBV3-2) to TRBJ1-1; TRBD1 aligns across 11 bases. Germline values: CDR1 LGHDT, CDR2 YNNKEL (reference sequence). V shed 4 bases and J 7 bases; nucleotides not matched to a gene: 8. The CDR3 contains 15 residues. The CDR3 DNA sequence: TGTGCCAGCAGCCCTCCTCGGACAGGGGGCAGTGAAGCTTTCTTT. It translates to CASSPPRTGGSEAFF.

V gene TRBV19 combines with J gene TRBJ1-1; D not certain. The CDR3 loop spans 14 amino acids. Germline lookup yields CDR1 LNHDA and CDR2 SQIVND (reference sequence). The ends were cut back, 3 bases at V and 3 bases at J, with 11 bases in the middle. The CDR3 nucleotides are TGTGCCAGTAGTATGGCAGGATCCGACACTGAAGCTTTCTTT. This codes for CASSMAGSDTEAFF. Supplemented by reference TRBV19 and TRBJ1-1, the full variable domain reads DGGITQSPKYLFRKEGQNVTLSCEQNLNHDAMYWYRQDPGQGLRLIYYSQIVNDFQKGDIAEGYSVSREKKESFPLTVTSAQKNPTAFYLCASSMAGSDTEAFFGQGTRLTVV.

This chain joins TRBV3-1 (or the pseudogene TRBV3-2) and TRBJ2-2, with 9 bases fitting TRBD1. V lost 6 bases and J lost 6; bases outside the gene matches: 14. Germline lookup yields CDR1 LGHDT and CDR2 YNNKEL (reference sequence). CDR3 length equals 17 residues. The CDR3 sequence is CASSRPGTGRIPGELFF. The DNA of the CDR3 is TGTGCCAGCAGTAGACCCGGGACAGGGCGGATCCCCGGGGAGCTGTTTTTT.

This clone was found once. The chain uses TRBV5-1 and TRBJ2-2; D is unclear. This CDR3 comprises 16 residues. Germline V gives CDR1 SGHRS, CDR2 YFSETQ. V was clipped by 5 bases and J by 1 base, with 15 bases between them. The CDR3, as DNA: TGCGCCAGCAGTCTCGAAACAGCACGGAACACCGGGGAGCTGTTTTTT. Translating it yields CASSLETARNTGELFF. Together with reference TRBV5-1 and TRBJ2-2, the CDR3 gives the full variable domain: KAGVTQTPRYLIKTRGQQVTLSCSPISGHRSVSWYQQTPGQGLQFLFEYFSETQRNKGNFPGRFSGRQFSNSRSEMNVSTLELGDSALYLCASSLETARNTGELFFGEGSRLTVL.

V gene TRBV30 combines with J gene TRBJ1-1; perhaps TRBD1 as D (5 bases). V dropped 2 bases and J dropped 0 bases, with 13 bases sitting between them. From germline, CDR1 is GTSNPN and CDR2 SVGIG (reference sequence). This CDR3 spans 15 amino acids. CDR3 DNA sequence: TGTGCCTGGAGTCCGGGGGGGACTATGAACACTGAAGCTTTCTTT. This encodes CAWSPGGTMNTEAFF.

CDR3 DNA: TGTGCCAGCAGGCAGGGGGCGACTAATGAAAAACTGTTTTTT. It translates to CASRQGATNEKLFF. The chain is built from TRBV11-2 and TRBJ1-4; TRBD1 matches 8 bases. The CDR3 is made up of 14 amino acids. J lost 2 bases, V lost 6 bases, and 2 bases had no gene match. Germline assignment: CDR1 SGHAT and CDR2 FQNNGV.

V is TRBV23-1 and J is TRBJ1-5; TRBD1 is a possible D gene (6 bases). TRBV23-1 is assigned to the ORF class and has an uncertain function. V was trimmed by 4 bases and J by 4 bases, leaving 14 bases between them. This CDR3 spans 15 amino acids. The CDR3 bases are TGCGCCAGCAGTCTTAGGGGGTCCGGGAATCAGCCCCAGCATTTT. Translated: CASSLRGSGNQPQHF.

The chain recombines TRBV28 with TRBJ2-3; TRBD2 aligns across 8 bases. This CDR3 region has 11 residues. Germline values: CDR1 MDHEN, CDR2 SYDVKM. J was trimmed by 9 bases and V by 7 bases; bases with no gene match: 3. In DNA form, the CDR3 reads TGTGCCAGCACTCGGGAGGGCACGCAGTATTTT. This translates into CASTREGTQYF. Supplemented by reference TRBV28 and TRBJ2-3, the full variable domain reads DVKVTQSSRYLVKRTGEKVFLECVQDMDHENMFWYRQDPGLGLRLIYFSYDVKMKEKGDIPEGYSVSREKKERFSLILESASTNQTSMYLCASTREGTQYFGPGTRLTVL.

The chain links TRBV7-2 to TRBJ2-3; D remains unclear. This CDR3 is 14 amino acids long. The V gene's germline CDR1 is SGHTA and CDR2 FQGNSA. V dropped 7 bases and J dropped 0 bases, with 11 bases sitting between them. CDR3: CASTGRSSTDTQYF. The CDR3 nucleotides are TGTGCCAGCACCGGTCGTTCTAGCACAGATACGCAGTATTTT.

This chain joins TRBV4-1 and TRBJ1-5, with 9 bases fitting TRBD1. J was trimmed by 5 bases and V by 0 bases; bases with no gene match: 11. The CDR3 extends over 18 amino acids. Germline assignment: CDR1 MGHRA and CDR2 YSYEKL. CDR3 DNA: TGCGCCAGCAGCCAAGAAGGGGGACAGGGTCATTCTCATCAGCCCCAGCATTTT. It encodes CASSQEGGQGHSHQPQHF.

This chain connects TRBV5-1 to TRBJ1-2; D perhaps matches TRBD1 (6 bases). The CDR3 runs 15 residues. Trimming took off 4 bases at V and 0 bases at J, with 13 bases between the two ends. Germline CDR1 SGHRS, CDR2 YFSETQ. As DNA, the CDR3 is TGCGCCAGCAGCACAGACAGGCTAGCTAACTATGGCTACACCTTC. Its translation is CASSTDRLANYGYTF. Looking up the rest from reference TRBV5-1 and TRBJ1-2 gives the full variable domain: KAGVTQTPRYLIKTRGQQVTLSCSPISGHRSVSWYQQTPGQGLQFLFEYFSETQRNKGNFPGRFSGRQFSNSRSEMNVSTLELGDSALYLCASSTDRLANYGYTFGSGTRLTVV.

The table lists this clone with a few counts. The chain has TRBV12-5 and TRBJ1-1; no firm D call. Deletions cut 3 bases from V and 1 base from J, with 3 bases between. The CDR3 length is 12 residues. CDR1 and CDR2 from the germline V gene are LGHNT and FRNRAP. The CDR3 DNA follows: TGTGCTAGTGGTTTCTCGAACACTGAAGCTTTCTTT. Translated, it gives CASGFSNTEAFF.

The chain combines TRBV6-8 with TRBJ2-3, with 11 bases lining up with TRBD2. V trimming: 5 bases; J trimming: 1 base; junction bases outside the gene matches: 11. Germline V lookup: CDR1 MNHGY, CDR2 SAAAGT. The CDR3 length is 18 residues. The chain's CDR3 is CASSTRLAGGRGTDTQYF. The CDR3 bases are TGTGCCAGCAGTACTCGATTAGCGGGGGGGCGGGGCACAGATACGCAGTATTTT.

The chain carries TRBV6-2 or TRBV6-3 and TRBJ1-5; 7 positions match TRBD1. The germline V gene encodes CDR1 MNHEY and CDR2 SVGEGT. V trimming: 2 bases; J trimming: 0 bases; junction bases outside the gene matches: 4. The CDR3 has 16 residues. In DNA, the CDR3 is TGTGCCAGCAGTTACCGGGACAGAAATAGCAATCAGCCCCAGCATTTT. Its translation: CASSYRDRNSNQPQHF.

This chain uses TRBV30 with TRBJ1-5; 10 bases match TRBD1. The CDR3 has 14 residues. Unmatched junction bases numbered 6, after V lost 5 bases and J lost 5 bases. Germline loops: CDR1 GTSNPN, CDR2 SVGIG (reference sequence). The CDR3 coding sequence is TGTGCCTGGTGTTCTGGGACAGGGGATCAGCCCCAGCATTTT. Translated: CAWCSGTGDQPQHF.

The CDR3 DNA follows: TGTGCCAGCAGCTTAGTGAGGACTAGCGGGGGGCTCCTGAAGACCCAGTACTTC. It encodes CASSLVRTSGGLLKTQYF. This chain joins TRBV11-2 and TRBJ2-5, with 14 bases that match TRBD2. After removal of 1 base from V and 6 bases from J, the junction contained 10 bases not matched to a gene. This CDR3 comprises 18 residues. Germline values: CDR1 SGHAT, CDR2 FQNNGV.

The rearrangement joins TRBV19 to TRBJ1-5; tentatively, D is TRBD1 (5 bases). CDR1 and CDR2 (germline): LNHDA, SQIVND (reference sequence). This CDR3 region has 14 residues. The germline V and J ends were trimmed by 1 base and 6 bases, with 10 bases remaining between them. The chain's CDR3 is CASSIGAGSQPQHF. Here the CDR3 DNA reads TGTGCCAGTAGTATAGGGGCAGGGTCTCAGCCCCAGCATTTT.

The CDR3 spells CASSGTGGFQPQHF. Written as DNA, the CDR3 is TGTGCCAGTAGCGGGACAGGGGGCTTTCAGCCCCAGCATTTT. The gene calls are TRBV19 and TRBJ1-5; 12 nucleotides agree with TRBD1. The CDR3 length is 14 residues. CDR1 is LNHDA, CDR2 SQIVND, per germline (reference sequence). The V segment lost 6 bases and the J segment 6 bases; nucleotides outside the gene matches: 3.

The chain is built from TRBV27 and TRBJ1-1, with D maybe TRBD1 (6 bases). This CDR3 is 15 amino acids long. Trimming removed 4 bases from V and 1 base from J, with 13 bases in between. CDR1 and CDR2 (germline): MNHEY, SMNVEV (reference sequence). The CDR3 here is CASSSLTQGNTEAFF. CDR3 bases: TGTGCCAGCAGTTCCCTCACACAGGGGAACACTGAAGCTTTCTTT.

The chain combines TRBV30 with TRBJ2-1; tentatively, D is TRBD2 (6 bases). Per the germline V gene, CDR1 is GTSNPN and CDR2 is SVGIG (reference sequence). Trimming took 3 bases from V and 1 from J, leaving 7 bases between them. The CDR3 loop spans 13 amino acids. CDR3 bases: TGTGCCTGGAGGCGGGGTTCCTACAATGAGCAGTTCTTC. It yields the protein CAWRRGSYNEQFF.

This chain connects TRBV5-4 to TRBJ2-1, with no clear D. Trimming shortened V by 1 base and J by 12 bases, and 14 bases separated the two germline ends. Germline V lookup: CDR1 SGHNT, CDR2 YYREEE (reference sequence). CDR3 size: 13 residues. As DNA, the CDR3 is TGTGCCAGCAGCTTGAAGCGTGACTTGGCGCAGTTCTTC. Its translation is CASSLKRDLAQFF.

This clone was seen a single time. The chain carries TRBV27 and TRBJ2-3, with D uncertain. CDR1 and CDR2 from the germline V gene are MNHEY and SMNVEV (reference sequence). Deletions cut 6 bases from V and 2 bases from J, with 9 bases between. The length of the CDR3 is 13 residues. CDR3 residues: CASSFRSTDTQYF. The CDR3 bases are TGTGCCAGCAGCTTCCGGTCCACAGATACGCAGTATTTT.

The V and J genes are TRBV11-2 and TRBJ2-7; D gene ambiguous. This CDR3 is 14 amino acids long. V gave up 1 base and J gave up 2 bases, with 9 bases separating them. Germline CDR1 and CDR2: SGHAT and FQNNGV. Here the CDR3 reads CASSLVYKPYEQYF. CDR3 DNA: TGTGCCAGCAGCTTAGTGTACAAACCCTACGAGCAGTACTTC.

V gene TRBV11-2 combines with J gene TRBJ1-1; the match to TRBD1 covers 10 bases. This CDR3 has 13 amino acids. From germline, CDR1 is SGHAT and CDR2 FQNNGV. V dropped 5 bases and J dropped 7; count of bases not matched to a gene: 4. This CDR3 is CASSRDRGNEAFF. In nucleotides, the CDR3 is TGTGCCAGCAGCCGGGACAGGGGAAATGAAGCTTTCTTT.

The V and J genes are TRBV6-2 or TRBV6-3 and TRBJ2-6, with a possible D match to TRBD1 (6 bases). Germline lookup yields CDR1 MNHEY and CDR2 SVGEGT. The CDR3 spans 17 residues. The V end was cut by 5 bases, the J end by 0 bases, with 14 bases between. The CDR3 region has the DNA TGTGCCAGCAGTGGCCTAGGACAGCGCTCTGGGGCCAACGTCCTGACTTTC. It yields the protein CASSGLGQRSGANVLTF.

The chain employs TRBV27 and TRBJ1-1; TRBD1 matches 8 bases. The trim removed 0 bases at V and 4 bases at J, leaving 4 bases unmatched. CDR3 length equals 15 residues. CDR1 is MNHEY, CDR2 SMNVEV, per germline (reference sequence). This CDR3 reads CASSLSTGEVTEAFF. The CDR3 region has the DNA TGTGCCAGCAGTTTATCGACAGGGGAGGTCACTGAAGCTTTCTTT.

V usage is TRBV27 and J usage is TRBJ2-7; tentatively, D is TRBD1 (6 bases). The V end was cut by 3 bases, the J end by 2 bases, with 8 bases between. CDR1 MNHEY and CDR2 SMNVEV come from the germline V gene (reference sequence). This CDR3 has 13 amino acids. CDR3: CASSFNRAYEQYF. The CDR3 nucleotides are TGTGCCAGCAGTTTTAACAGGGCCTACGAGCAGTACTTC.